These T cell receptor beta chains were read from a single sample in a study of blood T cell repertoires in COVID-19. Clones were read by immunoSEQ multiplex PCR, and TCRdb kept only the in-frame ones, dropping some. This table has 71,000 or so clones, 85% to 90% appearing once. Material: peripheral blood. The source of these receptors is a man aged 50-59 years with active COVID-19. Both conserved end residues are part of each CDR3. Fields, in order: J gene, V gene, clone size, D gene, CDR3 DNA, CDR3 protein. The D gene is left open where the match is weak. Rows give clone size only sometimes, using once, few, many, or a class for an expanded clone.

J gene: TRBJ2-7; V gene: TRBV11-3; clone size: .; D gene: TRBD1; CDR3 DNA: TGTGCCAGCTCCCCGGACAGGGCGAACGAGCAGTACTTC; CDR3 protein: CASSPDRANEQYF
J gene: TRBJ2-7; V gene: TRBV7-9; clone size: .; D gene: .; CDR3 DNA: TGTGCCAGCAGCTTTGCCAGGGTAGAAGAGCAGTACTTC; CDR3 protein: CASSFARVEEQYF
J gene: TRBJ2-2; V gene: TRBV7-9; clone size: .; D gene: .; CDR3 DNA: TGTGCCAGCAGCTTGGGACTAGACAGGGCCGGGGAGCTGTTTTTT; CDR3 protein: CASSLGLDRAGELFF
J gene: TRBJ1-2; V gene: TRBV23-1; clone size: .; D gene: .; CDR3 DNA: TGCGCCAGCAGTCAATCGCTAGGCAATCCCCCTTATGGCTACACCTTC; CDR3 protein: CASSQSLGNPPYGYTF
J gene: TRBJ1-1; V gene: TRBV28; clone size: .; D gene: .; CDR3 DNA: TGTGCCAGCAGTTTATGGGGCATCGCTGAAGCTTTCTTT; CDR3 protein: CASSLWGIAEAFF
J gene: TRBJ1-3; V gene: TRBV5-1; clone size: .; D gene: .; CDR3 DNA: TGCGCCAGCAGCAGAGACCCCAGCGGAGGCCCTGGAAACACCATATATTTT; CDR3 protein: CASSRDPSGGPGNTIYF
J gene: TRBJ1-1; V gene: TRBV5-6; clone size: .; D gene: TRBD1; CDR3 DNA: TGTGCCAGCAGCTTGGGACAGGGGGGTACTGAAGCTTTCTTT; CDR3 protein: CASSLGQGGTEAFF
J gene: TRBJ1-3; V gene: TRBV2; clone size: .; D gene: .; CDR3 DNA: TGTGCCAGCACCTTCTCTGGAAACACCATATATTTT; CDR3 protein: CASTFSGNTIYF
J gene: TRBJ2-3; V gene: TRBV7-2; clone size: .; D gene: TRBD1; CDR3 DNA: TGTGCCAGCAGCTTAGGGGCACAGGGGGATACGCAGTATTTT; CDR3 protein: CASSLGAQGDTQYF
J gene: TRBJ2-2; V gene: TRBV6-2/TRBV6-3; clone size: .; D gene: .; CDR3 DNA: TGTGCCAGCAGCTGGGGACCGGACAGCCGGAACACCGGGGAGCTGTTTTTT; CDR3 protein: CASSWGPDSRNTGELFF
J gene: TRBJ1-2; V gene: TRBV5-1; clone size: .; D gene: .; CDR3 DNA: TGCGCCAGCAGCTTGGGTTCAGGGATCGGAGGCTACACCTTC; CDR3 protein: CASSLGSGIGGYTF
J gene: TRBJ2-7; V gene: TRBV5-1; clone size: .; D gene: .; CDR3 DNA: TGCGCCAGCAGCCTGACTGAGAGCTCCTACGAGCAGTACTTC; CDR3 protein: CASSLTESSYEQYF
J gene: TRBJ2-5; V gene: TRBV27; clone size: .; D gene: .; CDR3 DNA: TGTGCCAGCAGGCGGGGCGGGGTGGCAGAGACCCAGTACTTC; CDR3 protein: CASRRGGVAETQYF
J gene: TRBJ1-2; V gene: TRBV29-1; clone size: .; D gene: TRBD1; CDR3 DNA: TGCAGCGACCGGGACAGGGGAACCTATGGCTACACCTTC; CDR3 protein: CSDRDRGTYGYTF
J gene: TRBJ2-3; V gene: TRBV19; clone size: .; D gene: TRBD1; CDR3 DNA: TGTGCCAGTAGTCGAGGGGACAGGCCGGCAGATACGCAGTATTTT; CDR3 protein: CASSRGDRPADTQYF
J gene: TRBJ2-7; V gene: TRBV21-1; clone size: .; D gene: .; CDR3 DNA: TGTGCCAGCAGCAAAGGCAGCGACCCCTCCTACGAGCAGTACTTC; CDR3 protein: CASSKGSDPSYEQYF
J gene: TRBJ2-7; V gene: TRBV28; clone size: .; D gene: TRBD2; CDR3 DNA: TGTGCCAGCAGCCTCCACACGACTAGCCGGAAAACCTCATTTGGGGAGCAGTACTTC; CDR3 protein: CASSLHTTSRKTSFGEQYF
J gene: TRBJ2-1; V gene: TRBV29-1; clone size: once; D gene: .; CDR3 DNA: TGCAGCGTAGCGGGTTACACCTACAATGAGCAGTTCTTC; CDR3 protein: CSVAGYTYNEQFF
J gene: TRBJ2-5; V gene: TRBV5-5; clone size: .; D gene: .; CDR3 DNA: TGTGCCACCACAGCAACAGGGATCGAGACCCAGTACTTC; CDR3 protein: CATTATGIETQYF
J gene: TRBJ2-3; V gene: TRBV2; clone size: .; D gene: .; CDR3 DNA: TGTGCCAGCAGAAGGGGGACCACAGATACGCAGTATTTT; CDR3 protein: CASRRGTTDTQYF
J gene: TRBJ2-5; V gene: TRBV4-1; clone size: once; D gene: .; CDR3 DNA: TGCGCCAGCAGCCATCCAGGACAGCTCCAAGAGACCCAGTACTTC; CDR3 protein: CASSHPGQLQETQYF
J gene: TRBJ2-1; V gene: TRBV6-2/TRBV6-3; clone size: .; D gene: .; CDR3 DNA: TGTGCCAGCAGTTACTCGGGGCGGGATTACAATGAGCAGTTCTTC; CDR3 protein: CASSYSGRDYNEQFF
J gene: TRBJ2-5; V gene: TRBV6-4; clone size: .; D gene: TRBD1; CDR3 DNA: TGTGCCAGCAGTCAACCCCCCCTAGACAGGGTTTCGGAGACCCAGTACTTC; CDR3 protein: CASSQPPLDRVSETQYF
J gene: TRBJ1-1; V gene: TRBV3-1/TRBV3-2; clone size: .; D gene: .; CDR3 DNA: TGTGCCAGCAGCCATACGGGGGTAGGGAACACTGAAGCTTTCTTT; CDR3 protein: CASSHTGVGNTEAFF
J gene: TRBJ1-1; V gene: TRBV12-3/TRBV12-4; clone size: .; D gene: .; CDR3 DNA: TGTGCCAGCAGTTTTTCTAGGGGGACTGAAGCTTTCTTT; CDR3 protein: CASSFSRGTEAFF
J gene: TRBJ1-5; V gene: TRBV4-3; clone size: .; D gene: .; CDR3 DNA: TGCGCCAGCAGCCAAGACCAGAAAGATCCCCAGCATTTT; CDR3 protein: CASSQDQKDPQHF
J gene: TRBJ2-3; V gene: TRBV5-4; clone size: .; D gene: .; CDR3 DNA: TGTGCCAGCAGCCCACCGTGGGGGGTTAGCACAGATACGCAGTATTTT; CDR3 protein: CASSPPWGVSTDTQYF
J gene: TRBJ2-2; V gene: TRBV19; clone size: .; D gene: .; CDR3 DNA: TGTGCCAGCCAAAGGGGTCTCCGGAACACCGGGGAGCTGTTTTTT; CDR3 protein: CASQRGLRNTGELFF
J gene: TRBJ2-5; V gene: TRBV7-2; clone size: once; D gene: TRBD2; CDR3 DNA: TGTGCCAGCAGCGCAGGGGGACTAGCGGACAGGCAGACCCAGTACTTC; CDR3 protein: CASSAGGLADRQTQYF
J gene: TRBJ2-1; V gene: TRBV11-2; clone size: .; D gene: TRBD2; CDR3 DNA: TGTGCCAGCAGCCTACCTAGCGGGGTGGGCTCCTACAATGAGCAGTTCTTC; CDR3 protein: CASSLPSGVGSYNEQFF
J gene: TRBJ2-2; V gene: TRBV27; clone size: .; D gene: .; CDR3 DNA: TGTGCCAGCAGTTTAGTAGGGCGGACTCCCACCGGGGAGCTGTTTTTT; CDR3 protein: CASSLVGRTPTGELFF
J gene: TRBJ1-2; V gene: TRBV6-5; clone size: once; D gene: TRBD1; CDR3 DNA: TGTGCCAGCAGTTACTCCCTAGACAGGGTCGGAGGCTACACCTTC; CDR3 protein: CASSYSLDRVGGYTF
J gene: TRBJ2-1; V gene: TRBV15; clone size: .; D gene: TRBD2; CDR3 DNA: TGTGCCACCAGCAGAGCTGACACTGGCGGGAGGGCGGTGGGGCAGTTCTTC; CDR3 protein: CATSRADTGGRAVGQFF
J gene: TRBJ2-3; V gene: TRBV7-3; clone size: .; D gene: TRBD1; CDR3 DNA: TGTGCCAGCAGCTTCGGACAGGGGCGGGATACGCAGTATTTT; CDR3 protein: CASSFGQGRDTQYF
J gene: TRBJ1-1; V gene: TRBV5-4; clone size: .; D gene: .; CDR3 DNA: TGTGCCAGCAGCCTCCCCTTGGGGGGTGGAACTGAAGCTTTCTTT; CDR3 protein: CASSLPLGGGTEAFF
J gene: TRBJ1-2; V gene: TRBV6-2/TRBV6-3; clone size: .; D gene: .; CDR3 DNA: TGTGCCAGCAGTAACCTGCCGCTAAGCTACACCTTC; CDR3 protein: CASSNLPLSYTF
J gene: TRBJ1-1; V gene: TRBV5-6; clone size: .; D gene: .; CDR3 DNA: TGTGCCAGCAGCTTGGGGGAGTTGAACACTGAAGCTTTCTTT; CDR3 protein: CASSLGELNTEAFF
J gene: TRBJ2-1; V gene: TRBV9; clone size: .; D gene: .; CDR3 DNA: TGTGCCAGCAGCGTGGACTTGTGGAATGAGCAGTTCTTC; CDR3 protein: CASSVDLWNEQFF
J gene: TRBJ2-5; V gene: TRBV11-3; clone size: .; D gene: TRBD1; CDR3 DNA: TGTGCCAGCAGCAGAAAGGGGGCCTCGTACCAAGAGACCCAGTACTTC; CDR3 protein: CASSRKGASYQETQYF
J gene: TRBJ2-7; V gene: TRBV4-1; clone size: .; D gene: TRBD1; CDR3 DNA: TGCGCCAGCAGCCACTTAACGACAGGGGCCTCCTACGAGCAGTACTTC; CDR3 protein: CASSHLTTGASYEQYF
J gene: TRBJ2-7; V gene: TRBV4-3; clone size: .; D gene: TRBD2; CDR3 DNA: TGCGCCAGCAGCCAGAATCCGGGACTAGCGGGATCCGGTTGGTACGAGCAGTACTTC; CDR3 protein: CASSQNPGLAGSGWYEQYF
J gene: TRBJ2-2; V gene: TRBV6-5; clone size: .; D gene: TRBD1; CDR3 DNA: TGTGCCAGCACCGGGACAGGGGGGAACACCGGGGAGCTGTTTTTT; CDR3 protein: CASTGTGGNTGELFF
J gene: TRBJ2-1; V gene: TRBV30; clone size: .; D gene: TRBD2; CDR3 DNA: TGTGCCTGGATTCTAGCGGGAGATTCCTACAATGAGCAGTTCTTC; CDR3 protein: CAWILAGDSYNEQFF
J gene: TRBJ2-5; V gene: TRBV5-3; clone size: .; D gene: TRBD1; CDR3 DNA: TGTGCCAGAAGCGCGCCACTGACAGGGGGCGAACAAGAGACCCAGTACTTC; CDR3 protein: CARSAPLTGGEQETQYF
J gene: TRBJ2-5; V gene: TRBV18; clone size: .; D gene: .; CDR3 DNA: TGTGCCAGCTCACCGGCCGGGACTCCACAAGAGACCCAGTACTTC; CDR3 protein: CASSPAGTPQETQYF
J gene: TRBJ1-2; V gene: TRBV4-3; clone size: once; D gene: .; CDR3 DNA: TGCGCCAGCAGCCAAGAATGGCAGGAGGAAGACTATGGCTACACCTTC; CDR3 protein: CASSQEWQEEDYGYTF
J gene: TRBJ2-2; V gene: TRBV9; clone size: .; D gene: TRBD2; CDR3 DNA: TGTGCCAGCAGCCCTAGTGGGACTAGCACCGGGGAGCTGTTTTTT; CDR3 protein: CASSPSGTSTGELFF
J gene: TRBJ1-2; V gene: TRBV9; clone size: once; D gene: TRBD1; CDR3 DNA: TGTGCCAGCAGCGTCGACTCCACAGGGGCAGGAGGCTACACCTTC; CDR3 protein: CASSVDSTGAGGYTF
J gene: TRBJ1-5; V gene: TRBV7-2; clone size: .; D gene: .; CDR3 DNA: TGTGCCAGCAGCTTAGAGAGAACAGGGTCCAATCAGCCCCAGCATTTT; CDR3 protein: CASSLERTGSNQPQHF
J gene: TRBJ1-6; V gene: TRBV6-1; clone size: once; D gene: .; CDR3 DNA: TGTGCCAGCAGTGAAATGACATCACGAGATTCACCCCTCCACTTT; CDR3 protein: CASSEMTSRDSPLHF
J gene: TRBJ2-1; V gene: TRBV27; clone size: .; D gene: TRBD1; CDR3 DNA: TGTGCCAGCAGTTCCGGGACAGGGGGGGGTGAGCAGTTCTTC; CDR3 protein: CASSSGTGGGEQFF
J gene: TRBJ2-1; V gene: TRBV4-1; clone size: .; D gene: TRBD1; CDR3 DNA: TGCGCCAGCAGCCAAGAGTCCCCGACAGGGCTTGGTGAGCAGTTCTTC; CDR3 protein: CASSQESPTGLGEQFF
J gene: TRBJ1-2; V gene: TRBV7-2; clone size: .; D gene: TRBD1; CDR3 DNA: TGTGCCAGCAGCTTTACCGGCGGGACAGGGGTTATGAACTATGGCTACACCTTC; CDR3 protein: CASSFTGGTGVMNYGYTF
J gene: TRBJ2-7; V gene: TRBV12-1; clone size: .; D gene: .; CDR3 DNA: TGTGCCAGCAGCTTTGCTTTACTAGCGGGAGCCCCCGAGCAGTACTTC; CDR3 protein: CASSFALLAGAPEQYF
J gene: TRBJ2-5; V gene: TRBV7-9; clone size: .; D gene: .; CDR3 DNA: TGTGCCAGCAGACGGACTCGGGACAACCAAGAGACCCAGTACTTC; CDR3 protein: CASRRTRDNQETQYF
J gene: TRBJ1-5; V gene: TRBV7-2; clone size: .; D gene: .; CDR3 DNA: TGTGCCAGCAGCTTAAGCGGGGCTAGCAATCAGCCCCAGCATTTT; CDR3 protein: CASSLSGASNQPQHF
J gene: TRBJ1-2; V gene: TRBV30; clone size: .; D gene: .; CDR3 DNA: TGTGCCTGGAGTCCCCCCTATAGACGGGGATTATACTATGGCTACACCTTC; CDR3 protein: CAWSPPYRRGLYYGYTF